This TCR beta chain was sequenced during a study of T cell responses to AZD1222 COVID-19 vaccine. Whole-study findings and limits: CD4 TCRs associated with vaccination spanned spike, dominating at 160-218 and 743-854. In a largely white British group with more females than males, clonal diversity was possibly underestimated. Spike-specific TCR breadth and depth grew following two AZD1222 doses. At baseline, just five or six AZD1222 recipients tested seropositive.

Profiling relied on immunoSEQ multiplex PCR, and the TCRdb table lists in-frame clones only, not all of them. Here the sample spans 100,000 to 140,000 clones, roughly 90% being singletons. About this clone: The antigen remains undetermined.

V shed 5 bases, J shed 4 bases, and the junction held 5 bases outside the gene matches. The germline V gene encodes CDR1 SGHNT and CDR2 YENEEA. The CDR3 totals 13 residues. The clonotype was recovered from an adult in good health. This material consisted of peripheral blood, taken on day 0 of AZD1222 vaccination. The chain recombines TRBV11-3 with TRBJ2-7, with 7 bases matching TRBD1. DNA for the CDR3: TGTGCCAGCAGCCAGGGGACAGAGTACGAGCAGTACTTC. Residues: CASSQGTEYEQYF.